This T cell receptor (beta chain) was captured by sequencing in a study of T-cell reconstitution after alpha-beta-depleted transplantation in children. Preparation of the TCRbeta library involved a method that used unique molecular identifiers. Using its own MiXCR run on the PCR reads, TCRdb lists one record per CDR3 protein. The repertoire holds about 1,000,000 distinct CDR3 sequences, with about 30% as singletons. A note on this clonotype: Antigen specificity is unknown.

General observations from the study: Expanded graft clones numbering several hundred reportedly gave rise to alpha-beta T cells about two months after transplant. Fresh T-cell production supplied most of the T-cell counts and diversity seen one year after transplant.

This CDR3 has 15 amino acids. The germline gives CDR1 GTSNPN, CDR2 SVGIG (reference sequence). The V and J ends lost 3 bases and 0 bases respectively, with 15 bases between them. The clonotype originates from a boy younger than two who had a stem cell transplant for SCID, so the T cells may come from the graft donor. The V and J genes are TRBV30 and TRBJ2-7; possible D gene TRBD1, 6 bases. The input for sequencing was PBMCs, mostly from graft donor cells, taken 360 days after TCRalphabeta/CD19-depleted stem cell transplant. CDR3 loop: CAWRLDRGSSYEQYF. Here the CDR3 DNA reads TGTGCCTGGAGGCTGGATAGGGGGAGCTCCTACGAGCAGTACTTC.